Listed below are T cell receptor beta chains from one sample, sequenced in a study of blood T cell repertoires in COVID-19. Profiled with immunoSEQ multiplex PCR; TCRdb holds only in-frame clones, not every one. The table has 150,000 to 200,000 clones, roughly 83% seen once. Sequenced: PBMCs or T cells enriched from blood (not recorded which). The receptors come from a woman in her sixties who had recovered from COVID-19. The CDR3 runs from the conserved cysteine through the conserved F or W. A D gene is named only where the DNA matches it firmly. Clone size is given for some rows only: seen once, a few or many times, or a class if the clone is expanded.

v_call,j_call,clone_size,d_call,cdr3_aa,cdr3_nt
TRBV27,TRBJ2-7,-,TRBD2,CASSQPSGSGRWYEQYF,TGTGCCAGCAGTCAACCCTCTGGGAGCGGGAGGTGGTACGAGCAGTACTTC
TRBV30,TRBJ2-1,-,-,CAWSGSVSNEQFF,TGTGCCTGGTCCGGGTCCGTGAGCAATGAGCAGTTCTTC
TRBV5-5,TRBJ1-2,-,TRBD1,CASSLAGQINYGYTF,TGTGCCAGCAGCTTGGCGGGACAGATTAACTATGGCTACACCTTC
TRBV5-1,TRBJ2-2,once,TRBD2,CASSHMTSGNTGELFF,TGCGCCAGCAGCCATATGACTAGCGGAAACACCGGGGAGCTGTTTTTT
TRBV2,TRBJ1-1,-,-,CASSERQVWGMNTEAFF,TGTGCCAGCAGTGAAAGACAGGTTTGGGGGATGAACACTGAAGCTTTCTTT
TRBV2,TRBJ1-4,few,-,CASVRGAREKLFF,TGTGCCAGCGTACGGGGGGCTAGGGAAAAACTGTTTTTT
TRBV4-1,TRBJ1-4,-,-,CASSQWTASNEKLFF,TGCGCCAGCAGCCAGTGGACAGCCTCTAATGAAAAACTGTTTTTT
TRBV19,TRBJ1-4,few,-,CAVGAWTSEKLFF,TGTGCCGTAGGGGCGTGGACGTCTGAAAAACTGTTTTTT
TRBV2,TRBJ1-4,-,TRBD1,CASSVLQGDEKLFF,TGTGCCAGCAGTGTATTACAGGGGGATGAAAAACTGTTTTTT
TRBV19,TRBJ1-5,few,TRBD1,CASSIGGTGRNRQPQHF,TGTGCCAGTAGTATAGGAGGGACAGGGAGAAATCGTCAGCCCCAGCATTTT
TRBV7-3,TRBJ2-1,-,-,CASSLTASDLYNEQFF,TGTGCCAGCAGCTTAACGGCTAGCGACCTTTACAATGAGCAGTTCTTC
TRBV19,TRBJ1-2,-,-,CASRVGALIHYGYTF,TGTGCCAGTCGAGTGGGGGCCCTCATTCACTATGGCTACACCTTC
TRBV11-3,TRBJ1-2,-,-,CASSSSGYTF,TGTGCCAGCAGCTCGAGTGGCTACACCTTC
TRBV14,TRBJ1-3,-,-,CASSQVFRNTIYF,TGTGCCAGCAGCCAAGTCTTTAGAAACACCATATATTTT
TRBV7-8,TRBJ1-4,-,TRBD1,CASSPGGGRREKLFF,TGTGCCAGCAGCCCTGGAGGGGGCCGAAGAGAAAAACTGTTTTTT
TRBV3-1/TRBV3-2,TRBJ1-5,-,TRBD1,CASSPTGGGQPQHF,TGTGCCAGCAGCCCGACAGGGGGCGGTCAGCCCCAGCATTTT
TRBV3-1/TRBV3-2,TRBJ1-6,once,-,CASSRGTGGDSPLHF,TGTGCCAGCAGCCGCGGGACCGGAGGTGATTCACCCCTCCACTTT
TRBV24-1,TRBJ1-4,few,TRBD1,CADSDSGTGVPQTNEKLFF,TGTGCCGATTCCGATTCCGGGACAGGGGTTCCCCAAACTAATGAAAAACTGTTTTTT
TRBV7-2,TRBJ2-7,-,-,CASSLGRNYEQYF,TGTGCCAGCAGCTTAGGGCGGAACTACGAGCAGTACTTC
TRBV4-1,TRBJ2-1,-,TRBD2,CASSQGWASGGGKPNEQFF,TGCGCCAGCAGCCAAGGATGGGCTAGCGGGGGCGGGAAACCAAATGAGCAGTTCTTC